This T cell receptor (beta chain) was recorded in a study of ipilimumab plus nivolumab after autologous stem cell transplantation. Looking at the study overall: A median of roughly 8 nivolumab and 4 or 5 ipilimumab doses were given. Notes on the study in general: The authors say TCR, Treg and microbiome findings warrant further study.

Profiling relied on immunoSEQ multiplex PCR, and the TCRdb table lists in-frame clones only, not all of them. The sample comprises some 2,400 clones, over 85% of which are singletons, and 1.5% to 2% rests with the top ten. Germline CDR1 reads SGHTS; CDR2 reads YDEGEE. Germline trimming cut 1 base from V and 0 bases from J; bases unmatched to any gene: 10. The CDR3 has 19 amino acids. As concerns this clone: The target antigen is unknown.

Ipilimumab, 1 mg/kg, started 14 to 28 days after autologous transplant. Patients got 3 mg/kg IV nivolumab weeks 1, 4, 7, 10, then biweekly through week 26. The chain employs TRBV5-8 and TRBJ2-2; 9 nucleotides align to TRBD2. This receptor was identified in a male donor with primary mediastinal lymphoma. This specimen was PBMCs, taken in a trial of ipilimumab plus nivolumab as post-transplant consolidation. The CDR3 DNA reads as TGTGCCAGCAGCTTGAATCGCGGGGGGGCTGGGCCGAACACCGGGGAGCTGTTTTTT. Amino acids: CASSLNRGGAGPNTGELFF.